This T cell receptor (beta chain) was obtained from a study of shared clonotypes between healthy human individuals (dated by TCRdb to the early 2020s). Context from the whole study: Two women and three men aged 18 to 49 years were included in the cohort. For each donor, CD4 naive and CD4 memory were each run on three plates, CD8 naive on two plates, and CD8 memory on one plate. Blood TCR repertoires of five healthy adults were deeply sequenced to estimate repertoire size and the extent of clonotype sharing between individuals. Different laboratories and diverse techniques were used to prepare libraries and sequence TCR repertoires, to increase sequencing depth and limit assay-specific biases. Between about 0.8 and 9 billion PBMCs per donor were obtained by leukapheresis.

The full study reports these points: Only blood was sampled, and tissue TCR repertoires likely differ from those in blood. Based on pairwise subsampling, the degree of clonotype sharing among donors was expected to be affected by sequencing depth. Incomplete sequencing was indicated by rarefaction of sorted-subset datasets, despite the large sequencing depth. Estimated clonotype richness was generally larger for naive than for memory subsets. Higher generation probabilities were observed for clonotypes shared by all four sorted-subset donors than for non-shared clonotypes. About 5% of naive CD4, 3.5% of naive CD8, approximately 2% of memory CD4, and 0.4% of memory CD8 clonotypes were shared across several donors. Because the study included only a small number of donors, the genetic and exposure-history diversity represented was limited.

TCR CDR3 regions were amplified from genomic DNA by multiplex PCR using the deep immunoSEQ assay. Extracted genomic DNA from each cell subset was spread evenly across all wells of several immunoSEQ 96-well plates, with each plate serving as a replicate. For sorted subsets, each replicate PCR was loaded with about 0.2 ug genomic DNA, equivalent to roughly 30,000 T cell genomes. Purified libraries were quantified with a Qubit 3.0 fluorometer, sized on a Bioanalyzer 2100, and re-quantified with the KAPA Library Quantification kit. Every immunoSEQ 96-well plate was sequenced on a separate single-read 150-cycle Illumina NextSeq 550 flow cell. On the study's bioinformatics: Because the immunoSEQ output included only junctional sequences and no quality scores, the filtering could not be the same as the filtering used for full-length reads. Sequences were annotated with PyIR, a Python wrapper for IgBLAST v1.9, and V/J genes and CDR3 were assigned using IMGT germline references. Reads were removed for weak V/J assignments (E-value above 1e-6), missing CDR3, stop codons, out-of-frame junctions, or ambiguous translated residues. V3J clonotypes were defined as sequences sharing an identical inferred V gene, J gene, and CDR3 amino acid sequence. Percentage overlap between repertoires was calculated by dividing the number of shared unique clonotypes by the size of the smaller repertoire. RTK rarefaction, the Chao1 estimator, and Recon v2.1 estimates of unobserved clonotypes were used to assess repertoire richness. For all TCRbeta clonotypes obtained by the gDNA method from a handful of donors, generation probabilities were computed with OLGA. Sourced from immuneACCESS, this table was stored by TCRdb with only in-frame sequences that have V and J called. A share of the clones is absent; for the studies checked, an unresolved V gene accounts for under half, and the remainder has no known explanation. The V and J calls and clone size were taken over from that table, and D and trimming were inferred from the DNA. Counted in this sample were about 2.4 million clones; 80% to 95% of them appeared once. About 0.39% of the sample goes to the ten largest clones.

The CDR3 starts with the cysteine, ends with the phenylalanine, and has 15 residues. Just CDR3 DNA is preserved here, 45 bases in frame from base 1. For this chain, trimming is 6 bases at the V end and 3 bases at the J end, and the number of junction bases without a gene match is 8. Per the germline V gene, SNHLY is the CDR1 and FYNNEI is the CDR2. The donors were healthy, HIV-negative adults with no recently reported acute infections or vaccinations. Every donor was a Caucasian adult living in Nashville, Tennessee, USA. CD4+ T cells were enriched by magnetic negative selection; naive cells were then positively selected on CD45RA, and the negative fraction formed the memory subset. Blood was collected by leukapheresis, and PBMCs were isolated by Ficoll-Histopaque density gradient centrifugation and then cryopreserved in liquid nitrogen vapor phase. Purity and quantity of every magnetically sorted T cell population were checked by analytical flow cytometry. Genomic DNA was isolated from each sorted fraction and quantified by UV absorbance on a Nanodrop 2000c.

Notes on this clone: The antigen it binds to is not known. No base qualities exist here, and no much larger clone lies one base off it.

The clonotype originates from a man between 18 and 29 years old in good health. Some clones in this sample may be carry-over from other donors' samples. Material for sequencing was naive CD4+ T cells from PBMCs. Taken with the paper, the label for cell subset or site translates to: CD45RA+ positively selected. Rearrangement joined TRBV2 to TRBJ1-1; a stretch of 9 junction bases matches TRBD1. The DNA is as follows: TGTGCCAGCAGGGATCGACAGGGGGTATACACTGAAGCTTTCTTT. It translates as CASRDRQGVYTEAFF.